Many counts were recorded for the clone carrying this T cell receptor beta chain. No antigen is known for it. This specimen comes from a study of regulatory T cells in long-lasting Graves disease. Arm-PCR of CDR3 regions with iRepertoire HTBI primers generated TCR beta libraries. TCRdb passed the multiplex PCR reads through MiXCR, listing each CDR3 protein once. The table lists a few hundred thousand distinct CDR3 sequences, roughly a fifth of them singletons. The time point is: persistent/refractory GD, antithyroid drugs over 5 years with positive TRAb. PBMC-derived RNA was used for the TCR library. Criteria from the American Thyroid Association guidelines were applied to diagnose Graves' disease. The germline V gene has CDR1 SGHAT and CDR2 FQNNGV. This CDR3 has 15 amino acids. V lost 3 bases, J lost 4 bases, and 12 bases lay in between. Whole-study results and caveats: Persistent disease preferred TRBV28, TRBJ1-2 and TRBJ2-5. The analysis examined peripheral blood only and excluded thyroid tissue.

This clonotype was obtained from a female donor with Graves disease. The sample here was peripheral blood mononuclear cells (PBMCs), taken when the disease was refractory, from a patient treated with antithyroid drugs. This chain uses TRBV11-2 with TRBJ2-2; no clear D gene. The CDR3 coding sequence is TGTGCCAGCAGCTTCGTCGTTCTAGGCACCGGGGAGCTGTTTTTT. Translated, it gives CASSFVVLGTGELFF.